A selection of T cell receptor beta chains follows, all from one sample in a study of blood T cell repertoires in COVID-19. This table comes from immunoSEQ multiplex PCR, and its TCRdb copy is limited to in-frame clones, with some not included. This table holds 300,000 to 400,000 clones, 85% to 90% found once. Material for sequencing was peripheral blood. Source of these receptors: a young woman with COVID-19, enrolled during active disease. Each CDR3 is given with its conserved first and last residue. D genes are given only for firm matches. Clone size is not always given. Where it is, it says once, few, many or a class for expanded clones.

j_gene: TRBJ1-1
abundance: .
v_gene: TRBV28
d_gene: .
CDR3nt: TGTGCCAGCACACAAATCACAGGGTGGGGGAACACTGAAGCTTTCTTT
CDR3aa: CASTQITGWGNTEAFF

j_gene: TRBJ2-1
abundance: few
v_gene: TRBV18
d_gene: TRBD2
CDR3nt: TGTGCCAGCTCAACGGGGACTAGCTACAATGAGCAGTTCTTC
CDR3aa: CASSTGTSYNEQFF

j_gene: TRBJ2-5
abundance: .
v_gene: TRBV6-5
d_gene: TRBD1
CDR3nt: TGTGCCAGCAGCCCCTGGACAGGACCCCTTGGGACCCAGTACTTC
CDR3aa: CASSPWTGPLGTQYF

j_gene: TRBJ1-1
abundance: few
v_gene: TRBV6-4
d_gene: .
CDR3nt: TGTGCCAGCAGTGTCGAACGACAGAGCACTGAAGCTTTCTTT
CDR3aa: CASSVERQSTEAFF

j_gene: TRBJ1-2
abundance: .
v_gene: TRBV30
d_gene: TRBD1
CDR3nt: TGTGCCTGGAGGATAGCGGGGACAGGGGGCCCCGGGAATGGCTACACCTTC
CDR3aa: CAWRIAGTGGPGNGYTF

j_gene: TRBJ1-1
abundance: .
v_gene: TRBV7-9
d_gene: .
CDR3nt: TGTGCCACCAGGGGAGGTAACACTGAAGCTTTCTTT
CDR3aa: CATRGGNTEAFF

j_gene: TRBJ1-5
abundance: .
v_gene: TRBV7-2
d_gene: TRBD1
CDR3nt: TGTGCCAGCAGCTTACAAAAGTATTGGGACAGTGGGAGTCAGCCCCAGCATTTT
CDR3aa: CASSLQKYWDSGSQPQHF

j_gene: TRBJ2-6
abundance: .
v_gene: TRBV2
d_gene: .
CDR3nt: TGTGCCAGCAGCCGGGAGACTGGGGCCAACGTCCTGACTTTC
CDR3aa: CASSRETGANVLTF

j_gene: TRBJ2-4
abundance: .
v_gene: TRBV6-6
d_gene: .
CDR3nt: TGTGCCAGCAGTGTCGTTCTTGGGTGGGAGAACATTCAGTACTTC
CDR3aa: CASSVVLGWENIQYF

j_gene: TRBJ1-3
abundance: .
v_gene: TRBV28
d_gene: .
CDR3nt: TGTGCCAGCAGTTTAGGTGAGGAGCTACACTCTGGAAACACCATATATTTT
CDR3aa: CASSLGEELHSGNTIYF

j_gene: TRBJ1-1
abundance: once
v_gene: TRBV7-3
d_gene: TRBD1
CDR3nt: TGTGCCAGCAGCAGGGACAGGAACACTGAAGCTTTCTTT
CDR3aa: CASSRDRNTEAFF

j_gene: TRBJ2-7
abundance: .
v_gene: TRBV27
d_gene: .
CDR3nt: TGTGCCAGCAGCCGAATCCCCCGAGGGTACGAGCAGTACTTC
CDR3aa: CASSRIPRGYEQYF

j_gene: TRBJ1-1
abundance: .
v_gene: TRBV27
d_gene: .
CDR3nt: TGTGCCAGCAGTTCCTCAGGGTCCATGAACACTGAAGCTTTCTTT
CDR3aa: CASSSSGSMNTEAFF

j_gene: TRBJ2-4
abundance: .
v_gene: TRBV7-3
d_gene: TRBD2
CDR3nt: TGTGCCAGCAGTTTTTCCGGGACTAGCGGAGAAAAAAACATTCAGTACTTC
CDR3aa: CASSFSGTSGEKNIQYF

j_gene: TRBJ1-4
abundance: .
v_gene: TRBV19
d_gene: TRBD1
CDR3nt: TGTGCCAGTAGAAGAGGACAGGGGAATGAAAAACTGTTTTTT
CDR3aa: CASRRGQGNEKLFF

j_gene: TRBJ2-1
abundance: once
v_gene: TRBV11-2
d_gene: TRBD2
CDR3nt: TGTGCCAGCGGACTAGCGGGATCCAATGAGCAGTTCTTC
CDR3aa: CASGLAGSNEQFF

j_gene: TRBJ2-7
abundance: .
v_gene: TRBV27
d_gene: .
CDR3nt: TGTGCCAGCAGTAACAGGGACTCCTACGAGCAGTACTTC
CDR3aa: CASSNRDSYEQYF

j_gene: TRBJ2-2
abundance: .
v_gene: TRBV5-1
d_gene: .
CDR3nt: TGCGCCAGCAGTATGGAGGGCACCGGGGAGCTGTTTTTT
CDR3aa: CASSMEGTGELFF

j_gene: TRBJ2-7
abundance: once
v_gene: TRBV7-2
d_gene: .
CDR3nt: TGTGCCAGCAGCTTAGGGCAGGGGCGGAAAAGCGAGCAGTACTTC
CDR3aa: CASSLGQGRKSEQYF

j_gene: TRBJ1-3
abundance: .
v_gene: TRBV18
d_gene: .
CDR3nt: TGTGCCAGCTCACCACTCTCTCCAGTTGAGGCGGCAACCATATATTTT
CDR3aa: CASSPLSPVEAATIYF

j_gene: TRBJ2-5
abundance: .
v_gene: TRBV25-1
d_gene: .
CDR3nt: TGTGCCAGCACCCGACCCGGGGAGGGGGAAGAGACCCAGTACTTC
CDR3aa: CASTRPGEGEETQYF

j_gene: TRBJ1-1
abundance: once
v_gene: TRBV29-1
d_gene: .
CDR3nt: TGCAGCGTTATGAGGTCTGAAGCTTTCTTT
CDR3aa: CSVMRSEAFF

j_gene: TRBJ1-6
abundance: .
v_gene: TRBV18
d_gene: .
CDR3nt: TGTGCCAGCTCACCAGTTGGACAGTATAATTCACCCCTCCACTTT
CDR3aa: CASSPVGQYNSPLHF

j_gene: TRBJ1-2
abundance: .
v_gene: TRBV28
d_gene: .
CDR3nt: TGTGCCAGCAGTTTTTCTCAGTTGGGCTACACCTTC
CDR3aa: CASSFSQLGYTF

j_gene: TRBJ1-1
abundance: .
v_gene: TRBV6-5
d_gene: .
CDR3nt: TGTGCCAGCAGTAGAACAGCCATGAACACTGAAGCTTTCTTT
CDR3aa: CASSRTAMNTEAFF

j_gene: TRBJ2-7
abundance: .
v_gene: TRBV2
d_gene: TRBD2
CDR3nt: TGTGCCACCCGAAACGGAGGCGGGAGCATCGAGCAGTACTTC
CDR3aa: CATRNGGGSIEQYF

j_gene: TRBJ1-6
abundance: .
v_gene: TRBV12-3/TRBV12-4
d_gene: TRBD1
CDR3nt: TGTGCCAGCAGGGACAGGAATAATTCACCCCTCCACTTT
CDR3aa: CASRDRNNSPLHF

j_gene: TRBJ2-3
abundance: .
v_gene: TRBV15
d_gene: .
CDR3nt: TGTGCCACCAGCAGAGATGATTTCAGGGGCAGGACCACAGATACGCAGTATTTT
CDR3aa: CATSRDDFRGRTTDTQYF

j_gene: TRBJ1-1
abundance: .
v_gene: TRBV5-1
d_gene: .
CDR3nt: TGCGCCAGCAGCTTTCCGGAGGGTGGGGACACTGAAGCTTTCTTT
CDR3aa: CASSFPEGGDTEAFF

j_gene: TRBJ2-2
abundance: .
v_gene: TRBV9
d_gene: .
CDR3nt: TGTGCCAGCAGTTCCCTAGCGTCGGGCACCGGGGAGCTGTTTTTT
CDR3aa: CASSSLASGTGELFF

j_gene: TRBJ2-5
abundance: .
v_gene: TRBV18
d_gene: .
CDR3nt: TGTGCCAGCTCACCTAGACGAGACAGTCTGAACCAAGAGACCCAGTACTTC
CDR3aa: CASSPRRDSLNQETQYF

j_gene: TRBJ1-1
abundance: .
v_gene: TRBV7-2
d_gene: TRBD1
CDR3nt: TGTGCCAGCAGCCGCAACACAGGGGGCACTGAAGCTTTCTTT
CDR3aa: CASSRNTGGTEAFF

j_gene: TRBJ1-6
abundance: few
v_gene: TRBV3-1/TRBV3-2
d_gene: .
CDR3nt: TGTGCCAGCAGCCAAGCGGACAGACTGTCACCCCTCCACTTT
CDR3aa: CASSQADRLSPLHF

j_gene: TRBJ2-7
abundance: .
v_gene: TRBV27
d_gene: TRBD1
CDR3nt: TGTGCCAGTGGCGACAGGGGGCCTCCCTACGAGCAGTACTTC
CDR3aa: CASGDRGPPYEQYF

j_gene: TRBJ2-7
abundance: .
v_gene: TRBV6-5
d_gene: TRBD2
CDR3nt: TGTGCCAGCAGGCCCACTAGCGGGGGACTGGTCGAGCAGTACTTC
CDR3aa: CASRPTSGGLVEQYF

j_gene: TRBJ2-5
abundance: .
v_gene: TRBV19
d_gene: TRBD2
CDR3nt: TGTGCCAGTAGTATAATAAGCGGGAGCGCGGGCCAAGAGACCCAGTACTTC
CDR3aa: CASSIISGSAGQETQYF

j_gene: TRBJ2-1
abundance: .
v_gene: TRBV7-8
d_gene: TRBD2
CDR3nt: TGTGCCAGCAGCATCTCGGGAGGAACATACAATGAGCAGTTCTTC
CDR3aa: CASSISGGTYNEQFF

j_gene: TRBJ2-7
abundance: .
v_gene: TRBV6-5
d_gene: TRBD1
CDR3nt: TGTGCCAGCAGTTACTCCGGGGACAGCCGAGAGCAGTACTTC
CDR3aa: CASSYSGDSREQYF

j_gene: TRBJ2-5
abundance: .
v_gene: TRBV5-6
d_gene: TRBD2
CDR3nt: TGTGCCAGCAGCTTGGCGGCTAGCGGGAGGACCCAAGAGACCCAGTACTTC
CDR3aa: CASSLAASGRTQETQYF

j_gene: TRBJ2-5
abundance: .
v_gene: TRBV29-1
d_gene: .
CDR3nt: TGCAGCGTTGTTTGGGCGGGATGGGCCCAAGAGACCCAGTACTTC
CDR3aa: CSVVWAGWAQETQYF

j_gene: TRBJ1-2
abundance: .
v_gene: TRBV5-1
d_gene: .
CDR3nt: TGCGCCAGCAGGGCAGGGGAAGGGGACTATGGCTACACCTTC
CDR3aa: CASRAGEGDYGYTF

j_gene: TRBJ2-2
abundance: .
v_gene: TRBV5-1
d_gene: TRBD1
CDR3nt: TGCGCCAGCAGCCTGGACAGGTCGATCACCGGGGAGCTGTTTTTT
CDR3aa: CASSLDRSITGELFF

j_gene: TRBJ1-1
abundance: .
v_gene: TRBV7-3
d_gene: .
CDR3nt: TGTGCCAGCAGCTTAGGGGACATCGGGACCACTGAAGCTTTCTTT
CDR3aa: CASSLGDIGTTEAFF

j_gene: TRBJ1-5
abundance: .
v_gene: TRBV30
d_gene: TRBD1
CDR3nt: TGTGCCTGGAGTGGGGGACAGCCCAATCAGCCCCAGCATTTT
CDR3aa: CAWSGGQPNQPQHF

j_gene: TRBJ2-2
abundance: .
v_gene: TRBV5-8
d_gene: .
CDR3nt: TGTGCCAGCAGCTTGGGCAGGGTGAGAACCGGGGAGCTGTTTTTT
CDR3aa: CASSLGRVRTGELFF

j_gene: TRBJ1-1
abundance: .
v_gene: TRBV20-1
d_gene: .
CDR3nt: TGCAGTGCAAGTAGGGGGAACACTGAAGCTTTCTTT
CDR3aa: CSASRGNTEAFF

j_gene: TRBJ1-1
abundance: .
v_gene: TRBV5-1
d_gene: .
CDR3nt: TGCGCCAGCAGCTTGGCCGTTAATCGGGCTGAAGCTTTCTTT
CDR3aa: CASSLAVNRAEAFF

j_gene: TRBJ2-7
abundance: once
v_gene: TRBV11-3
d_gene: .
CDR3nt: TGTGCCAGCAGCTTAGATGGGGGGAGTGACGACGAGCAGTACTTC
CDR3aa: CASSLDGGSDDEQYF

j_gene: TRBJ1-3
abundance: .
v_gene: TRBV5-4
d_gene: .
CDR3nt: TGTGCCAGCAGCTTGGCCGGCGGCGACACCATATATTTT
CDR3aa: CASSLAGGDTIYF

j_gene: TRBJ2-1
abundance: once
v_gene: TRBV2
d_gene: TRBD2
CDR3nt: TGTGCCAGCGGAAAGCTAGCGGGAGTAAGTAATGAGCAGTTCTTC
CDR3aa: CASGKLAGVSNEQFF

j_gene: TRBJ2-7
abundance: .
v_gene: TRBV6-5
d_gene: .
CDR3nt: TGTGCCAGCAGACCGCCCGGGGGAACAAGCTACGAGCAGTACTTC
CDR3aa: CASRPPGGTSYEQYF

j_gene: TRBJ1-1
abundance: .
v_gene: TRBV4-1
d_gene: .
CDR3nt: TGCGCCAGCAGCCACCCGCCCGGGACTATGAACACTGAAGCTTTCTTT
CDR3aa: CASSHPPGTMNTEAFF

j_gene: TRBJ1-6
abundance: .
v_gene: TRBV28
d_gene: .
CDR3nt: TGTGCCAGCAGCCCCCCTTATAATTCACCCCTCCACTTT
CDR3aa: CASSPPYNSPLHF

j_gene: TRBJ2-3
abundance: .
v_gene: TRBV24-1
d_gene: TRBD1
CDR3nt: TGTGCCACCAGTTCGACCGGGACAGGGGTTCCAGATACGCAGTATTTT
CDR3aa: CATSSTGTGVPDTQYF

j_gene: TRBJ2-5
abundance: .
v_gene: TRBV10-2
d_gene: .
CDR3nt: TGCGCCAGCAGTGCCGTGGGGAGGCAAGAGACCCAGTACTTC
CDR3aa: CASSAVGRQETQYF